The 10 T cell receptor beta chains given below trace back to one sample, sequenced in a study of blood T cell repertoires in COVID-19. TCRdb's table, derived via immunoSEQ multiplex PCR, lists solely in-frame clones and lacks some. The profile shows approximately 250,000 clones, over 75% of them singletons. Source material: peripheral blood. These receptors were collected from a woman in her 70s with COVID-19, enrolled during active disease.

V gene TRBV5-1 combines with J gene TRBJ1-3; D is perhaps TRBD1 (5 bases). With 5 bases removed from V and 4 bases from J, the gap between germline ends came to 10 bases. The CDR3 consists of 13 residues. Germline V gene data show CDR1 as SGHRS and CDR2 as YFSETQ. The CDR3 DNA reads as TGCGCCAGCAGTTCAGGGCTCGGAAACACCATATATTTT. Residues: CASSSGLGNTIYF.

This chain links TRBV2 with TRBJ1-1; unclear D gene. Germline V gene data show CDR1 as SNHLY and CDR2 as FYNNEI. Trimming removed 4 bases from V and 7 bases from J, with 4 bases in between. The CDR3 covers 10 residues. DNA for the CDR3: TGTGCCAGCAGTGTATATGAAGCTTTCTTT. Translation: CASSVYEAFF.

For the CDR3, the DNA is TGTGCCAGCAGCAAAAGCGGGGGCACAGATACGCAGTATTTT. Protein product: CASSKSGGTDTQYF. The V call is TRBV6-2 or TRBV6-3, the J call TRBJ2-3; 7 bases agree with TRBD2. The CDR3 has 14 amino acids. V lost 6 bases and J lost 1; bases outside the gene matches: 4. Germline CDR1 reads MNHEY; CDR2 reads SVGEGT.

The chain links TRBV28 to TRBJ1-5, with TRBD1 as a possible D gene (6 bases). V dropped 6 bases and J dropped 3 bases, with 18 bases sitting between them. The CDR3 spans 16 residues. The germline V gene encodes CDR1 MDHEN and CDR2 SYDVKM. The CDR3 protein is CASSSRGGPDNQPQHF. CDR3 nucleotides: TGTGCCAGCAGCAGCAGGGGAGGGCCGGACAATCAGCCCCAGCATTTT.

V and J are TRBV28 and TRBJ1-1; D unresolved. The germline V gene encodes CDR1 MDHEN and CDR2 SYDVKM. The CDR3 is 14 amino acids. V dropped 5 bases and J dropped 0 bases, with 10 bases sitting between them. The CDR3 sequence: CASSQTYMNTEAFF. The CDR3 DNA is TGTGCCAGCAGTCAGACATACATGAACACTGAAGCTTTCTTT.

The CDR3 DNA reads TGTGCCAGCAGCGTACTCGGGTCGGATGAGCAGTTCTTC. This sequence encodes CASSVLGSDEQFF. The chain uses TRBV5-4 and TRBJ2-1; no clear D gene. Trimming cost V 4 bases and J 8 bases, with 13 bases left between them. This CDR3 is 13 amino acids long. Germline CDR1 and CDR2: SGHNT and YYREEE (reference sequence). The whole variable domain, remainder taken from reference TRBV5-4 and TRBJ2-1, is ETGVTQSPTHLIKTRGQQVTLRCSSQSGHNTVSWYQQALGQGPQFIFQYYREEENGRGNFPPRFSGLQFPNYSSELNVNALELDDSALYLCASSVLGSDEQFFGPGTRLTVL.

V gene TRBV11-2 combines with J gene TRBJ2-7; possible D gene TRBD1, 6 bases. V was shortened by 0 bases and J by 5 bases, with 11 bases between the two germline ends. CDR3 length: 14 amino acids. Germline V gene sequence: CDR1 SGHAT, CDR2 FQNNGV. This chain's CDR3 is CASSLDRGSDEQYF. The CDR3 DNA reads TGTGCCAGCAGCTTAGACAGGGGTTCTGACGAGCAGTACTTC.

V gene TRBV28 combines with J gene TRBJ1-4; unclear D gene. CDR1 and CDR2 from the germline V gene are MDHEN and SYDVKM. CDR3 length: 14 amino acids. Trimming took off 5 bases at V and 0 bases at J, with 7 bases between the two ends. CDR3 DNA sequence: TGTGCCAGCAGTGGAGACTCAACTAATGAAAAACTGTTTTTT. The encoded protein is CASSGDSTNEKLFF.

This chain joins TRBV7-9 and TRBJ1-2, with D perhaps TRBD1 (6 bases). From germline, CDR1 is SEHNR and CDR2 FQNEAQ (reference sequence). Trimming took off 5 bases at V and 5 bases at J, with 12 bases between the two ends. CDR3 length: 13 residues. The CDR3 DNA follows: TGTGCCAGCAGCCCCGAGGGGGTATATGGCTACACCTTC. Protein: CASSPEGVYGYTF.

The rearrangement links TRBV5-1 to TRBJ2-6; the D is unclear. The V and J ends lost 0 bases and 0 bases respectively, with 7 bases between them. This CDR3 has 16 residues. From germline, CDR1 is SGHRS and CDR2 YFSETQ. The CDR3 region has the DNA TGCGCCAGCAGCTTGGGCGGTATCTCTGGGGCCAACGTCCTGACTTTC. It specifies CASSLGGISGANVLTF.